A selection of T cell receptor beta chains follows, all from one sample in a study of vaccination effects on CD4 cells after COVID-19. Assay used: immunoSEQ multiplex PCR; TCRdb lists only in-frame clones, some missing. The sample records 20,000 to 25,000 clones, roughly four fifths being singletons. Their target antigens are unknown. Source: CD4+ T cells from PBMCs cultured with HCoV-NL63 spike peptides, taken before COVID-19 vaccination. The receptors were gathered from a human donor who received a COVID-19 vaccine. The CDR3 runs from the conserved cysteine through the conserved F or W. A D gene is named only where the DNA matches it firmly. The size field is filled for only some rows; it gives once, few, many or a size class.

v_gene,abundance,j_gene,d_gene,CDR3aa,CDR3nt
TRBV9,.,TRBJ2-3,TRBD2,CASSVGLAGGTDTQYF,TGTGCCAGCAGCGTAGGTCTAGCGGGGGGCACAGATACGCAGTATTTT
TRBV28,.,TRBJ2-7,.,CASSLVAGKSYEQYF,TGTGCCAGCAGTTTAGTGGCAGGGAAGTCCTACGAGCAGTACTTC
TRBV6-6,.,TRBJ1-1,TRBD1,CATIRAGGHEAFF,TGTGCCACCATACGGGCAGGGGGCCATGAAGCTTTCTTT
TRBV4-2,.,TRBJ2-3,.,CASSPEGARSTDTQYF,TGTGCCAGCAGCCCGGAGGGGGCAAGGAGCACAGATACGCAGTATTTT
TRBV9,.,TRBJ2-7,TRBD2,CASSPLASGGAAAYEQYF,TGTGCCAGCAGCCCTCTGGCTAGCGGGGGGGCCGCCGCCTACGAGCAGTACTTC
TRBV29-1,few,TRBJ1-2,.,CSAGSGGANYGYTF,TGCAGCGCGGGGTCGGGGGGCGCTAACTATGGCTACACCTTC
TRBV7-7,.,TRBJ2-5,TRBD1,CASSPQGQAQETQYF,TGTGCTAGCAGCCCCCAGGGACAGGCGCAAGAGACCCAGTACTTC
TRBV5-4,.,TRBJ2-3,TRBD2,CASRTSGGTDTQYF,TGTGCCAGCAGGACTAGCGGGGGCACAGATACGCAGTATTTT
TRBV5-6,.,TRBJ2-7,TRBD2,CASRRTSGPSYEQYF,TGTGCCAGCAGACGGACTAGCGGACCCTCCTACGAGCAGTACTTC
TRBV5-6,.,TRBJ1-5,.,CASSLFFLKGNQPQHF,TGTGCCAGCAGCTTGTTTTTTCTCAAGGGCAATCAGCCCCAGCATTTT